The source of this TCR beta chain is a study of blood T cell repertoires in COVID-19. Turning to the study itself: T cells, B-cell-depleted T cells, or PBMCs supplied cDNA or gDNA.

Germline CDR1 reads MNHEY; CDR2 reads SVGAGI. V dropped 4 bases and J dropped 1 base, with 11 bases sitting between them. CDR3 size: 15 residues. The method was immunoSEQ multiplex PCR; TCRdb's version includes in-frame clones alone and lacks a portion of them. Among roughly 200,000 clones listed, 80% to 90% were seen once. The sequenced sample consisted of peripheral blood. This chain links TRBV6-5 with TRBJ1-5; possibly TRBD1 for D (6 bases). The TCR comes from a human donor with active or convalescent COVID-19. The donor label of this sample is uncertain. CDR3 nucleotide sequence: TGTGCCAGCAGTTCGCAGGGGACAAGCAATCAGCCCCAGCATTTT. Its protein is CASSSQGTSNQPQHF.